The 19 T cell receptor beta chains presented below share a single source sample, sequenced in a study of T cell responses to AZD1222 COVID-19 vaccine. The data were produced by immunoSEQ multiplex PCR, yet TCRdb's version contains in-frame clones alone and is incomplete. The sample includes over 100,000 clones, about 94% of them seen just once. The sequencing here drew on peripheral blood, taken on day 0 of AZD1222 vaccination. The receptors were sampled from an adult in good health.

This chain links TRBV7-2 with TRBJ1-5; D is possibly TRBD1 (6 bases). CDR3 length: 15 amino acids. Germline V gene lookup returns CDR1 SGHTA and CDR2 FQGNSA. The V end lost 5 bases, the J end lost 6 bases, and 17 bases lay between the germline ends. For the CDR3, the DNA is TGTGCCAGCAGCCCGGCCATGGGGGCAGGTCAGCCCCAGCATTTT. As protein: CASSPAMGAGQPQHF.

The chain combines TRBV24-1 with TRBJ1-2, with D perhaps TRBD1 (6 bases). Germline V gives CDR1 KGHDR, CDR2 SFDVKD. The V end lost 3 bases, the J end lost 6 bases, and 16 bases lay between the germline ends. The CDR3 length is 15 residues. The CDR3 is CATSDDPQGLHGYTF. CDR3 sequence (DNA): TGTGCCACCAGTGATGACCCACAGGGATTGCATGGCTACACCTTC.

The chain employs TRBV13 and TRBJ2-4, with D maybe TRBD1 (6 bases). This CDR3 region has 14 residues. V was trimmed by 3 bases and J by 2 bases, leaving 8 bases between them. Per germline, CDR1 PRHDT and CDR2 FYEKMQ (reference sequence). The CDR3 here is CASSFQGTKNIQYF. The CDR3 DNA reads as TGTGCCAGCAGCTTCCAGGGGACCAAAAACATTCAGTACTTC.

The chain recombines TRBV7-9 with TRBJ2-7; D is uncertain. Germline CDR1 SEHNR, CDR2 FQNEAQ (reference sequence). This CDR3 comprises 13 residues. V was shortened by 0 bases and J by 4 bases, with 7 bases between the two germline ends. Here the CDR3 DNA reads TGTGCCAGCAGCTTAGCGGTTTCGTACGAGCAGTACTTC. Residues: CASSLAVSYEQYF. The full variable domain, completed using reference TRBV7-9 and TRBJ2-7, is DTGVSQNPRHKITKRGQNVTFRCDPISEHNRLYWYRQTLGQGPEFLTYFQNEAQLEKSRLLSDRFSAERPKGSFSTLEIQRTEQGDSAMYLCASSLAVSYEQYFGPGTRLTVT.

The V gene is TRBV13, the J gene TRBJ2-7; D uncertain. Trimming took 5 bases from V and 0 from J, leaving 11 bases between them. The CDR3 is 14 amino acids. Germline values: CDR1 PRHDT, CDR2 FYEKMQ (reference sequence). CDR3 protein: CASSPGPSSYEQYF. CDR3 in DNA: TGTGCCAGCAGCCCCGGACCGAGCTCCTACGAGCAGTACTTC.

The J gene is TRBJ1-5, the V gene TRBV12-2; the table's TRBD1 call for D was not verified on the DNA. TRBV12-2 corresponds to a pseudogene. The CDR3 is 18 residues long. In nucleotides, the CDR3 is TGTGCAAGTCGCTTATGGCAGGGGACGAAACTGGGCAATCAGCCCCAGCATTTT. This sequence encodes CASRLWQGTKLGNQPQHF.

The V call is TRBV5-5, the J call TRBJ1-6, with D maybe TRBD1 (6 bases). V was clipped by 0 bases and J by 9 bases, with 19 bases between them. CDR1 and CDR2 (germline): SGHKS, YYEKEE (reference sequence). The CDR3 covers 17 residues. CDR3 nucleotides: TGTGCCAGCAGCTTGGTGGGCTCCAGCCCAGGGGTTTCACCCCTCCACTTT. Amino acids: CASSLVGSSPGVSPLHF.

The rearrangement links TRBV7-3 to TRBJ2-3; TRBD1 or TRBD2 may be the D gene (5 bases each). The V gene lost 5 bases and the J gene lost 3 bases, with 15 bases spanning the gap. This CDR3 spans 15 amino acids. CDR1 and CDR2 from the germline V gene are SGHTA and FQGTGA. The DNA for the CDR3 is TGTGCCAGCAGCATAAAGGGGCCGGGGACAGATACGCAGTATTTT. Amino acids: CASSIKGPGTDTQYF.

This rearrangement joins TRBV7-3 to TRBJ2-2, with 7 bases matching TRBD1. There are 15 residues in the CDR3. With V trimmed by 1 base and J by 3 bases, 2 bases remained unmatched. The germline gives CDR1 SGHTA, CDR2 FQGTGA. This CDR3 is CASSLRDRDTGELFF. CDR3 coding DNA: TGTGCCAGCAGCTTAAGAGACAGGGACACCGGGGAGCTGTTTTTT. Full variable domain (missing parts from reference TRBV7-3 and TRBJ2-2): GAGVSQTPSNKVTEKGKYVELRCDPISGHTALYWYRQSLGQGPEFLIYFQGTGAADDSGLPNDRFFAVRPEGSVSTLKIQRTERGDSAVYLCASSLRDRDTGELFFGEGSRLTVL.

The V gene is TRBV19, the J gene TRBJ2-7; 12 bases agree with TRBD1. Trimming took 2 bases from V and 7 from J; bases not matched to a gene: 9. The CDR3 has 16 amino acids. Germline CDR1 LNHDA, CDR2 SQIVND (reference sequence). The CDR3 DNA reads as TGTGCCAGTAGTATAATATTGGGACAGGGGGCGCGAGAGCAGTACTTC. Its translation is CASSIILGQGAREQYF.

This rearrangement joins TRBV28 to TRBJ2-5; D might be TRBD1 (6 bases). The CDR3 extends over 14 amino acids. CDR1 is MDHEN and CDR2 is SYDVKM in the germline V gene. Trimming removed 3 bases at V and 5 bases at J, with 13 bases between. The CDR3 DNA reads as TGTGCCAGCAGTTTTAGGGGGACGGGGGAGACCCAGTACTTC. Translated: CASSFRGTGETQYF.

V and J are TRBV7-8 and TRBJ1-4; 8 bases match TRBD1. This CDR3 contains 14 residues. The germline V gene encodes CDR1 SGHVS and CDR2 FQNEAQ. V lost 6 bases, J lost 11 bases, and 11 bases stayed unmatched. The CDR3 loop is CASRRGQVSGKLFF. The CDR3 DNA reads as TGTGCCAGCAGGAGGGGACAGGTTTCGGGTAAACTGTTTTTT.

This clone was counted a single time. The CDR3 bases are TGTGCCAGCAGTGCCTTCCAGTTTGTCGACACTGAAGCTTTCTTT. It translates to CASSAFQFVDTEAFF. The chain links TRBV2 to TRBJ1-1; D not certain. The V and J ends lost 4 bases and 3 bases respectively, with 15 bases between them. Germline V gives CDR1 SNHLY, CDR2 FYNNEI. The CDR3 totals 15 residues. The variable domain in full, completed from reference TRBV2 and TRBJ1-1, reads EPEVTQTPSHQVTQMGQEVILRCVPISNHLYFYWYRQILGQKVEFLVSFYNNEISEKSEIFDDQFSVERPDGSNFTLKIRSTKLEDSAMYFCASSAFQFVDTEAFFGQGTRLTVV.

The chain uses TRBV28 and TRBJ2-3, with D unclear. Trimming removed 4 bases at V and 0 bases at J, with 5 bases between. CDR1 MDHEN and CDR2 SYDVKM come from the germline V gene. The CDR3 spans 13 residues. The CDR3 loop is CASSSTSTDTQYF. In DNA form, the CDR3 reads TGTGCCAGCAGTTCGACTAGCACAGATACGCAGTATTTT.

J is TRBJ2-5 and V is TRBV27, with no clear D. Trimming took off 1 base at V and 3 bases at J, with 6 bases between the two ends. Germline CDR1 and CDR2: MNHEY and SMNVEV (reference sequence). The CDR3 length is 13 residues. CDR3 DNA: TGTGCCAGCAGTTTATTCTACGAAGAGACCCAGTACTTC. Its protein is CASSLFYEETQYF.

The genes are TRBV4-3 and TRBJ2-3, with 9 nucleotides matching TRBD2. Germline CDR1 is LGHNA and CDR2 is YSLEER. The CDR3 has 17 amino acids. Losses at the gene ends were 4 bases for V and 0 bases for J; bases not matched to a gene: 8. CDR3 nucleotide sequence: TGCGCCAGCAGCCCCAAGAGCACTAGCGGGAGCACAGATACGCAGTATTTT. This sequence encodes CASSPKSTSGSTDTQYF.

The rearrangement joins TRBV7-2 to TRBJ2-2; TRBD2 might be the D (5 bases). V lost 5 bases and J lost 0, with 10 bases in between. Germline V gene lookup returns CDR1 SGHTA and CDR2 FQGNSA. CDR3 length equals 15 residues. CDR3 in amino acids: CASSTRTANTGELFF. CDR3 coding DNA: TGTGCCAGCAGCACGAGGACTGCGAACACCGGGGAGCTGTTTTTT.

The rearrangement links TRBV5-1 to TRBJ1-1; D not resolved. The V and J ends lost 5 bases and 7 bases respectively, with 12 bases between them. CDR1 is SGHRS, CDR2 YFSETQ, per germline. The CDR3 has 12 residues. CDR3 protein: CASRHTHDEAFF. CDR3 nucleotide sequence: TGCGCCAGCAGACACACCCACGATGAAGCTTTCTTT.

The chain uses TRBV18 and TRBJ1-1; 7 nucleotides line up with TRBD1. CDR3 size: 14 residues. Germline V gene data show CDR1 as KGHSH and CDR2 as LQKENI. J was trimmed by 2 bases and V by 7 bases; bases with no gene match: 7. The CDR3 spells CASFVRGQNTEAFF. The CDR3 DNA is TGTGCCAGCTTCGTTAGGGGGCAAAACACTGAAGCTTTCTTT.